This paragraph covers one T cell receptor (beta chain) sequence. Antigen: not known. The data originate from a study of T cell repertoires in cytomegalovirus infection. Study as a whole: CMV infection and matching HLA type were both indicated by public TCR beta signatures. The study, taken as a whole, reports: Summed frequency of shared TCR beta families picked out CMV carriers who also had the relevant HLA.

Each CDR3 protein is one row after TCRdb ran MiXCR on the reads. The sample consists of around 740,000 distinct CDR3 sequences, less than 40% of them appearing once. Trimming cost V 8 bases and J 2 bases, with 13 bases left between them. Looked up from germline, CDR1 is SGHTA and CDR2 is FQGTGA. This CDR3 is 13 amino acids long. V usage is TRBV7-3 and J usage is TRBJ2-7; tentatively, D is TRBD2 (6 bases). This TCR derives from a human donor in good health (CMV status not recorded). Some clones in this sample may be carry-over from other donors' samples. Sequenced material: PBMCs. CDR3 DNA sequence: TGTGCCAGCGATCGTGGAGGGACCTACGAGCAGTACTTC. It specifies CASDRGGTYEQYF.